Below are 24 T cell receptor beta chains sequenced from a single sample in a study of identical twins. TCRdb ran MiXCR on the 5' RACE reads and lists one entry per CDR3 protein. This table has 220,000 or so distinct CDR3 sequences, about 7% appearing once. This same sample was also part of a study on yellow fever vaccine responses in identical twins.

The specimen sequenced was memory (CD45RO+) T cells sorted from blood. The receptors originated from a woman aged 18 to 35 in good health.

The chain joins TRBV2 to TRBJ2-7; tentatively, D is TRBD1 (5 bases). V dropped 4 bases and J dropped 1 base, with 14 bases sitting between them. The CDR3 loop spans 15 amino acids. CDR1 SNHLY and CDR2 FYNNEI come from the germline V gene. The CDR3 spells CASSGVGRASYEQYV. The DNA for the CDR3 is TGTGCCAGCAGTGGTGTTGGCAGGGCTTCCTACGAGCAGTACGTC.

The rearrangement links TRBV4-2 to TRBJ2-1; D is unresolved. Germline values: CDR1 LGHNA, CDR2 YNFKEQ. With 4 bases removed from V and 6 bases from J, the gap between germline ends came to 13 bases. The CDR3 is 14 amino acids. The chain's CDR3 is CASSPGPDVNEQFF. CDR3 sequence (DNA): TGTGCCAGCAGCCCCGGCCCCGATGTCAATGAGCAGTTCTTC.

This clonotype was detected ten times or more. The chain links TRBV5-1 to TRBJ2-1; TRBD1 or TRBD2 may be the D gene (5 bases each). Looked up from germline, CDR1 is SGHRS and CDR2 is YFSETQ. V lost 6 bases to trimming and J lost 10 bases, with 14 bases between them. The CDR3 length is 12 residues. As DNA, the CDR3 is TGCGCCAGCACAAGTTTCGGGACCGAGCAGTTCTTC. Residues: CASTSFGTEQFF.

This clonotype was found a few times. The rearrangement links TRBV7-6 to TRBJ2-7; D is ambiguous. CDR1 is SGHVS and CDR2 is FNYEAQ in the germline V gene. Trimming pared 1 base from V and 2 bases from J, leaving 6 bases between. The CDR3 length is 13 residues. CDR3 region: CASSLGVAYEQYF. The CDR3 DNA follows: TGTGCCAGCAGCTTAGGAGTAGCCTACGAGCAGTACTTC.

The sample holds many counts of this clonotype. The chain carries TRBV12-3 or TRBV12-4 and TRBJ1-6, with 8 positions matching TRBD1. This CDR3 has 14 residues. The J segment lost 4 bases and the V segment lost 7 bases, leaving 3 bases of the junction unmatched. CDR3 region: CASKRTGYNSPLHF. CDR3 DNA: TGTGCCAGCAAACGGACAGGGTATAATTCACCCCTCCACTTT.

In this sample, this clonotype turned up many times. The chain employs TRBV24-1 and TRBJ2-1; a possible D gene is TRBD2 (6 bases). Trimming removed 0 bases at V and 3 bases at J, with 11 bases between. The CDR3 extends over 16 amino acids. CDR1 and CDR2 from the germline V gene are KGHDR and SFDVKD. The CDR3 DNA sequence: TGTGCCACCAGTGATTTGGGCGGGGATGGCTACAATGAGCAGTTCTTC. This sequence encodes CATSDLGGDGYNEQFF.

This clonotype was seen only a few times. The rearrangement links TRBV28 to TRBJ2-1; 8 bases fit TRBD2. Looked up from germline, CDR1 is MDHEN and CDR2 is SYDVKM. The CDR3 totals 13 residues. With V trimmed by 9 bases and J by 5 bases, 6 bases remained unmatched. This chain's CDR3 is CASRAGVHNEQFF. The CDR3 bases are TGTGCCAGTAGAGCGGGGGTCCACAATGAGCAGTTCTTC.

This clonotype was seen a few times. The DNA of the CDR3 is TGTGCCAGCAGCCAAGAAACAGGGGTCGTGGATACGCAGTATTTT. It is translated as CASSQETGVVDTQYF. The chain joins TRBV4-2 to TRBJ2-3; 7 bases line up with TRBD1. The CDR3 extends over 15 amino acids. Germline V gene sequence: CDR1 LGHNA, CDR2 YNFKEQ. Trimming removed 0 bases from V and 6 bases from J; junction bases left unmatched: 6.

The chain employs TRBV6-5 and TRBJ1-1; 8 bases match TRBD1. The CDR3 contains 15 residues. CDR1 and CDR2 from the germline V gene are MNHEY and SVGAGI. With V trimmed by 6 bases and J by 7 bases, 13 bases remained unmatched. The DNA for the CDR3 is TGTGCCAGCAGCCCCCCCGACAGGGGCTCCCTTGAAGCTTTCTTT. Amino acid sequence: CASSPPDRGSLEAFF.

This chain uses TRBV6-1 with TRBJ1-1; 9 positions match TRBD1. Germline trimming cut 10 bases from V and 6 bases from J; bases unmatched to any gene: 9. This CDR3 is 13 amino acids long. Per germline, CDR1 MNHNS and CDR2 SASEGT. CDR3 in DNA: TGTGCCACCGTACAGGGGGCCTTATCTGAAGCTTTCTTT. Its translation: CATVQGALSEAFF.

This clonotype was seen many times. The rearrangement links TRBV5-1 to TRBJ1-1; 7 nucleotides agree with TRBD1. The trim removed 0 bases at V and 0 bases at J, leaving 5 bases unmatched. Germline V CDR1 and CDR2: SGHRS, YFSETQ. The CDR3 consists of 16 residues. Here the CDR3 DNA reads TGCGCCAGCAGCTTGGAGGGACAGCGCATGAACACTGAAGCTTTCTTT. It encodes CASSLEGQRMNTEAFF. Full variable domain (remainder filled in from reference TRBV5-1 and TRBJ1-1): KAGVTQTPRYLIKTRGQQVTLSCSPISGHRSVSWYQQTPGQGLQFLFEYFSETQRNKGNFPGRFSGRQFSNSRSEMNVSTLELGDSALYLCASSLEGQRMNTEAFFGQGTRLTVV.

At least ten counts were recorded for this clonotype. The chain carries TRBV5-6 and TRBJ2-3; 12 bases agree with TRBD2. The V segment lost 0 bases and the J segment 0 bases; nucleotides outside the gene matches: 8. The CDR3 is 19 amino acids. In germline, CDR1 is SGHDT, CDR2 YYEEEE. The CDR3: CASSLVWRTSGASTDTQYF. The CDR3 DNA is TGTGCCAGCAGCTTGGTTTGGCGGACTAGCGGGGCTAGCACAGATACGCAGTATTTT.

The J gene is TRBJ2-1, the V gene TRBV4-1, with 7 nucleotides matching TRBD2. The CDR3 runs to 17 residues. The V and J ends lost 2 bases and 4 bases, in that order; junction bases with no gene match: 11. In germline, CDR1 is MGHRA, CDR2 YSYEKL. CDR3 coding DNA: TGCGCCAGCAGCCAAAGAGATAGCGGGTCGATTTACAATGAGCAGTTCTTC. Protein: CASSQRDSGSIYNEQFF.

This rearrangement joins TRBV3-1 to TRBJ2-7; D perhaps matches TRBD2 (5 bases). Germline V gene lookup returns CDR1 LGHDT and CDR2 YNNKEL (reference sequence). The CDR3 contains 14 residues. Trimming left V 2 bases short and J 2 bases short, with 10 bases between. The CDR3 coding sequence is TGTGCCAGCAGCCAACGGGGAGCGGCCTACGAGCAGTACTTC. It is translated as CASSQRGAAYEQYF.

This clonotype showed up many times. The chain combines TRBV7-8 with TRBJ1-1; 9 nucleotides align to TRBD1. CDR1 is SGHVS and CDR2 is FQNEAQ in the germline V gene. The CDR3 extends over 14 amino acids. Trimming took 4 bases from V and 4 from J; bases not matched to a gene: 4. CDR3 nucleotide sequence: TGTGCCAGCAGCTCGACAGGGGGTAGCACTGAAGCTTTCTTT. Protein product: CASSSTGGSTEAFF.

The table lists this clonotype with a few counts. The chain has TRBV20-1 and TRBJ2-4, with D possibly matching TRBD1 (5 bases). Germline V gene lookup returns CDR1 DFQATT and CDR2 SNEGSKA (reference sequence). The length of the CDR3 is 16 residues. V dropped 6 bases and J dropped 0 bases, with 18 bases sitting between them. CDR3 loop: CSARKTGQLAKNIQYF. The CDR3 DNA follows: TGCAGTGCCAGAAAAACAGGCCAGCTAGCCAAAAACATTCAGTACTTC.

The CDR3 region is CASKGGHSGANVLTF. CDR3 nucleotide sequence: TGTGCCAGCAAGGGGGGTCACTCTGGGGCCAACGTCCTGACTTTC. The chain has TRBV28 and TRBJ2-6; TRBD1 or TRBD2 may be the D gene (6 bases each). Trimming left V 7 bases short and J 0 bases short, with 10 bases between. Germline V lookup: CDR1 MDHEN, CDR2 SYDVKM. The CDR3 extends over 15 amino acids.

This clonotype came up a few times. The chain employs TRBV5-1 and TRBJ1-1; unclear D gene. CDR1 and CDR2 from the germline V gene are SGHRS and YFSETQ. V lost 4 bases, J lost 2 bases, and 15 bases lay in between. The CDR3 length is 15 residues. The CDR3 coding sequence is TGCGCCAGCAGCCCGGGAGGCAGCCTTAACACTGAAGCTTTCTTT. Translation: CASSPGGSLNTEAFF.

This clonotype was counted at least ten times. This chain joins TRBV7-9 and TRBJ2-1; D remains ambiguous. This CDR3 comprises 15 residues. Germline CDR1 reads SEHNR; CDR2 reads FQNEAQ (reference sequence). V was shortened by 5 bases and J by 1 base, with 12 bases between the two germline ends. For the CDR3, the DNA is TGTGCCAGCAGCCCTGGGCTGCTTTCCTACAATGAGCAGTTCTTC. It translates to CASSPGLLSYNEQFF. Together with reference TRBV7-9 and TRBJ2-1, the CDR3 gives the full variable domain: DTGVSQNPRHKITKRGQNVTFRCDPISEHNRLYWYRQTLGQGPEFLTYFQNEAQLEKSRLLSDRFSAERPKGSFSTLEIQRTEQGDSAMYLCASSPGLLSYNEQFFGPGTRLTVL.

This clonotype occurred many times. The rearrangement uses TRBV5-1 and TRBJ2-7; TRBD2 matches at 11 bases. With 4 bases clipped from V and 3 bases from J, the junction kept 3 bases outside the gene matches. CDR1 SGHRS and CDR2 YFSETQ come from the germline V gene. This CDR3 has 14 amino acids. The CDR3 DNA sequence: TGCGCCAGCAGCCTAGGGACTAGCGGCTACGAGCAGTACTTC. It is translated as CASSLGTSGYEQYF.

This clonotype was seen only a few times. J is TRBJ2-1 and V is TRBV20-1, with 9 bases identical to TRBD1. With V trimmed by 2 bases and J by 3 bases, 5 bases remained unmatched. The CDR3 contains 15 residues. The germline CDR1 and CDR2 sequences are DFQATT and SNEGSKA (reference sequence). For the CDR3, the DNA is TGCAGTGCTAGACCCGGGACAGGGAACTACAATGAGCAGTTCTTC. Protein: CSARPGTGNYNEQFF.

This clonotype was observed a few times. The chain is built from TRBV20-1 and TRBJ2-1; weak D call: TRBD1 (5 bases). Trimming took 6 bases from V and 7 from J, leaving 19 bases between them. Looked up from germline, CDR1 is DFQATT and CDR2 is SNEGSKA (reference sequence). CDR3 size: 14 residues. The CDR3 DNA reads TGCAGTGCAACCCTCCGGGCTCCAGGGAATGAGCAGTTCTTC. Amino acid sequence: CSATLRAPGNEQFF.

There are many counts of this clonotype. Here the CDR3 DNA reads TGTGCCAGCAGCCAACTCTGGGTGCTTTCGAACACCGGGGAGCTGTTTTTT. This sequence encodes CASSQLWVLSNTGELFF. This chain uses TRBV3-1 with TRBJ2-2, with D hard to call. The CDR3 loop spans 17 amino acids. V was clipped by 2 bases and J by 0 bases, with 13 bases between them. The germline gives CDR1 LGHDT, CDR2 YNNKEL (reference sequence). Together with reference TRBV3-1 and TRBJ2-2, the CDR3 gives the full variable domain: DTAVSQTPKYLVTQMGNDKSIKCEQNLGHDTMYWYKQDSKKFLKIMFSYNNKELIINETVPNRFSPKSPDKAHLNLHINSLELGDSAVYFCASSQLWVLSNTGELFFGEGSRLTVL.

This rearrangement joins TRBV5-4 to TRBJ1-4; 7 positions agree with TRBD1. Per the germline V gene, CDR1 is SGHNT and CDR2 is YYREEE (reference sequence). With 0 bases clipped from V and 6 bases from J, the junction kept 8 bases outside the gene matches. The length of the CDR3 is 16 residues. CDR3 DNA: TGTGCCAGCAGCTTGGATGACAGGGCTAGAGATGAAAAACTGTTTTTT. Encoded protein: CASSLDDRARDEKLFF.